The 4 T cell receptor beta chains below all came from one sample that was sequenced in a study of blood T cell repertoires in COVID-19. Assay: immunoSEQ multiplex PCR; the TCRdb copy retains only in-frame clones and omits some. The sample holds about 280,000 clones, 85% seen once. The specimen sequenced was PBMCs or T cells enriched from blood (not recorded which). The receptors here all came from a woman between 50 and 59 years old who had recovered from COVID-19.

This rearrangement joins TRBV5-1 to TRBJ1-2, with 7 bases aligning to TRBD1. Unmatched junction bases numbered 10, after V lost 0 bases and J lost 2 bases. CDR1 is SGHRS and CDR2 is YFSETQ in the germline V gene. The CDR3 has 17 residues. The CDR3 loop is CASSLVGGRDVNYGYTF. CDR3 nucleotide sequence: TGCGCCAGCAGCTTGGTAGGGGGCAGGGACGTCAACTATGGCTACACCTTC.

The chain carries TRBV29-1 and TRBJ2-1, with 9 bases matching TRBD1. From germline, CDR1 is SQVTM and CDR2 ANQGSEA. With V trimmed by 6 bases and J by 10 bases, 13 bases remained unmatched. This CDR3 is built from 14 residues. This CDR3 is CSVRWDRATEEQFF. DNA of the CDR3: TGCAGCGTCCGATGGGACAGGGCAACGGAGGAGCAGTTCTTC.

V is TRBV29-1 and J is TRBJ2-1; D is uncertain. The germline V gene has CDR1 SQVTM and CDR2 ANQGSEA. This CDR3 is 15 amino acids long. Trimming removed 7 bases from V and 4 bases from J, with 20 bases in between. Written as DNA, the CDR3 is TGCAGCGCCTACGACATACTGCCCCCTTACAATGAGCAGTTCTTC. Its protein is CSAYDILPPYNEQFF.

The genes are TRBV24-1 and TRBJ1-2; D not certain. The CDR3 loop spans 13 amino acids. V lost 4 bases and J 3 bases, leaving 8 bases between the germline ends. Germline V lookup: CDR1 KGHDR, CDR2 SFDVKD. CDR3 DNA: TGTGCCACCAGTGACGACACGTACTATGGCTACACCTTC. As protein: CATSDDTYYGYTF.